A selection of T cell receptor beta chains follows, all from one sample in a study of cytomegalovirus exposure and HLA in healthy donors. This table comes from immunoSEQ multiplex PCR, and its TCRdb copy is limited to in-frame clones, with some not included. The table records roughly 190,000 clones, more than 65% of them present only once. Material for sequencing was PBMCs. The receptors stem from a female donor in good health and CMV-seronegative. The CDR3 runs from the conserved cysteine through the conserved F or W. Expanded clones are given a class, and other clones once, few, many or no size at all.

v_call	j_call	clone_size	cdr3_aa
TRBV7-9	TRBJ2-7	once	CASSLPQISYEQYF
TRBV6-6	TRBJ1-5	NA	CASSREYSNQPQHF
TRBV19	TRBJ1-6	NA	CASSIGSSYNSPLHF
TRBV5-4	TRBJ2-1	NA	CASSKEGAEQFF
TRBV30	TRBJ2-5	NA	CAWSVRWGLAGGPEETQYF
TRBV28	TRBJ2-7	NA	CASSSPAGGHYEQYF
TRBV5-6	TRBJ2-1	NA	CASSLEGQVGVNNEQFF
TRBV28	TRBJ2-6	few	CASFPQASGANVLTF
TRBV7-9	TRBJ2-3	NA	CASSLPRGASGADTQYF
TRBV19	NA	NA	CASSIGSGPYEQYF
TRBV5-5	TRBJ1-3	NA	CASSLGQGAGNTIYF
TRBV18	TRBJ1-5	NA	CTSSPDTGSPHF
TRBV4-1	TRBJ2-1	NA	CASSQPGQGLYNEQFF
TRBV5-6	TRBJ1-1	few	CASSLLQAGTEAFF
TRBV7-9	TRBJ1-1	few	CASSLGQGSTEAFF
TRBV29-1	TRBJ1-1	NA	CSVARGLVGTEAFF
TRBV11-2	TRBJ1-5	NA	CASSLGQGGIQPQHF
TRBV5-6	TRBJ2-5	few	CASSRQESQETQYF
TRBV6-6	TRBJ1-1	NA	CASSYRQGTEAFF
TRBV4-1	TRBJ2-3	NA	CASSQDGPGGLTDTQYF
TRBV30	TRBJ1-1	few	CAWAGTGGLAFF
TRBV7-3	TRBJ1-1	once	CASSSVPRGTEAFF
TRBV29-1	TRBJ2-7	few	CSVGTGQSYEQYF
TRBV6-5	TRBJ2-7	NA	CASSYRDRGPYEQYF
TRBV7-9	TRBJ2-1	NA	CASSLGGSYNEQFF
TRBV28	TRBJ2-7	once	CASSLMASGRYEQYF
TRBV2	TRBJ1-4	NA	CASSEGVRGFDEKLFF
TRBV6-5	NA	NA	CASSYSTGQSYEQYF
TRBV7-3	TRBJ2-5	NA	CASSLTGGGVETQYF
TRBV28	TRBJ1-1	NA	CASSFVEATEAFF
TRBV4-1	TRBJ2-7	NA	CASSRTGTGLYEQYF
TRBV2	TRBJ2-7	NA	CASRVLGQGTYEQYF
TRBV4-1	TRBJ2-5	NA	CASSQDWARQETQYF
TRBV5-6	TRBJ2-2	NA	CASSRTSGTGELFF
TRBV30	TRBJ2-7	NA	CAWSGDRAPSEQYF
TRBV7-2	TRBJ2-5	NA	CASSPGLAGAVEYF
TRBV4-1	TRBJ1-1	NA	CASSQGLEAFF
TRBV30	TRBJ2-6	NA	CAWRTGAGANVLTF
TRBV27	TRBJ1-1	once	CASSSRTGNTEAFF
TRBV4-1	TRBJ2-6	NA	CASSQEGADSGANVLTF
TRBV30	TRBJ2-1	NA	CAWSVSVFGGNEQFF
TRBV5-1	TRBJ2-2	few	CASSPQGQGNTGELFF
TRBV6-5	TRBJ2-7	NA	CASSSHTYYEQYF
TRBV5-1	TRBJ2-1	NA	CASSLLASGSNEQFF
TRBV30	TRBJ2-7	NA	CAWSISGGGYEQYF
TRBV28	TRBJ2-1	NA	CASSGQGVSYNEQFF
TRBV5-1	TRBJ1-6	NA	CASSTEGQLYNSPLHF
TRBV6-1	TRBJ2-2	NA	CASKGLPSAGELFF
TRBV27	TRBJ1-2	once	CASRRDTYYGYTF
TRBV11-2	TRBJ2-2	NA	CASSLRGTGYAGELFF
TRBV11-1	TRBJ2-5	NA	CASSLPEASGGQETQYF
TRBV5-3	TRBJ2-7	NA	CARSRNNRGSFYEQYF
TRBV2	TRBJ1-2	NA	CASRQSLDGYTF
TRBV7-9	TRBJ2-1	NA	CASSPPGAGGRNNEQFF
TRBV5-4	TRBJ1-2	NA	CASSLDREIYGYTF
TRBV7-9	TRBJ2-7	NA	CASSLQGGTYEQYF
TRBV5-6	TRBJ1-1	NA	CASSFNTGQGAFF